A single T cell receptor beta chain is shown here with its context. CDR1 is LNHDA and CDR2 is SQIVND in the germline V gene (reference sequence). The CDR3 extends over 15 amino acids. V shed 6 bases and J 7 bases; nucleotides not matched to a gene: 9. This sample stems from a study of blood T cell repertoires in COVID-19. Authors' data handling: The authors estimated nucleated cell counts from reference gene primer amplification. Libraries were prepared by immunoSEQ multiplex PCR; TCRdb keeps only in-frame clonotypes and omits some of them. V, J and clone size were drawn from that table, and D and trimming were deduced from the DNA. The sample lists roughly 200,000 clones, just under 90% occurring once.

The chain joins TRBV19 to TRBJ1-6; 7 positions match TRBD1. The sample taken for sequencing was peripheral blood. The TCR originated in a woman between 18 and 29 years old who had recovered from COVID-19. The CDR3 DNA sequence: TGTGCCAGTAGAGACGGGACAGTTGAAAATTCACCCCTCCACTTT. Its protein product is CASRDGTVENSPLHF. Full variable domain (remainder filled in from reference TRBV19 and TRBJ1-6): DGGITQSPKYLFRKEGQNVTLSCEQNLNHDAMYWYRQDPGQGLRLIYYSQIVNDFQKGDIAEGYSVSREKKESFPLTVTSAQKNPTAFYLCASRDGTVENSPLHFGNGTRLTVT.